In its sample, the clone carrying this T cell receptor (beta chain) was seen once. The antigen is unknown. This sample is part of a study of beta chain features in type 1 diabetes. Purity exceeded 95% in all sorted populations. Expressed TCRB transcripts were sequenced because the isolated RNA had all been reverse transcribed beforehand. Sequenced naive, central memory and regulatory T cell samples produced an average of about 3.57 million reads. Assay: immunoSEQ multiplex PCR; the TCRdb copy retains only in-frame clones and omits some. The repertoire holds 350,000 to 450,000 clones, with approximately 13% as singletons. Findings and caveats of the study: Moderate yet significant TCRB CDR3 shortening was seen in Type 1 diabetes patients in all four CD4+ subsets. Type 1 diabetes patients had fewer VDJ junction insertions and more deletions.

Sequenced input: naive CD4+ T cells from blood. The sequence came from a young man in good health.

For the CDR3, the DNA is TGTGCCAGCAGTTTAGGGGGGCCGAGACAGCCCCAGCATTTT. It specifies CASSLGGPRQPQHF. V and J are TRBV27 and TRBJ1-5; TRBD1 is a possible D gene (6 bases). The CDR3 extends over 14 amino acids. CDR1 is MNHEY, CDR2 SMNVEV, per germline (reference sequence). Trimming left V 2 bases short and J 7 bases short, with 12 bases between.